One sample yielded the 5 T cell receptor beta chains listed below, sequenced in a study of identical twins. TCRdb analysed the 5' RACE reads with MiXCR anew, one entry per CDR3 protein. This table holds 500,000 to 650,000 distinct CDR3 sequences, roughly 6.6% found once. The same specimen was also included in a second study, on yellow fever vaccine responses in identical twins.

The sequencing sample was made of PBMCs. These receptors all stem from a woman aged 18-29 years in good health.

Only a few counts were recorded for this clonotype. The chain combines TRBV6-1 with TRBJ2-1; no definite D call. Germline V gene sequence: CDR1 MNHNS, CDR2 SASEGT. The CDR3 covers 14 residues. V was clipped by 7 bases and J by 6 bases, with 16 bases between them. CDR3 protein: CASTVRILGNEQFF. DNA of the CDR3: TGTGCCAGCACCGTCAGGATTTTGGGCAATGAGCAGTTCTTC.

The table lists this clonotype with a few counts. This chain connects TRBV7-6 to TRBJ2-3; 11 bases align to TRBD2. CDR1 and CDR2 (germline): SGHVS, FNYEAQ. With 0 bases clipped from V and 2 bases from J, the junction kept 7 bases outside the gene matches. The CDR3 contains 18 residues. CDR3 DNA: TGTGCCAGCAGCTTAGCCTCGGGACTAGCGGAGAACACAGATACGCAGTATTTT. It specifies CASSLASGLAENTDTQYF. The whole variable domain, remainder taken from reference TRBV7-6 and TRBJ2-3, is GAGVSQSPRYKVTKRGQDVALRCDPISGHVSLYWYRQALGQGPEFLTYFNYEAQQDKSGLPNDRFSAERPEGSISTLTIQRTEQRDSAMYRCASSLASGLAENTDTQYFGPGTRLTVL.

This clonotype showed up just a few times. V is TRBV7-3 and J is TRBJ2-1, with 13 bases fitting TRBD2. This CDR3 has 14 residues. Germline CDR1 is SGHTA and CDR2 is FQGTGA. Trimming took 4 bases from V and 9 from J; bases not matched to a gene: 3. The CDR3 is CASSSGTSGTEQFF. The CDR3 DNA reads as TGTGCCAGCAGCTCCGGGACTAGCGGGACTGAGCAGTTCTTC.

This clonotype came up a few times. This chain uses TRBV28 with TRBJ2-1; 8 bases are shared with TRBD1. CDR1 is MDHEN and CDR2 is SYDVKM in the germline V gene. This CDR3 spans 17 amino acids. V lost 3 bases, J lost 4 bases, and 11 bases stayed unmatched. The CDR3 DNA is TGTGCCAGCAGTTTTCTGGCGGCAGGGGGCGCTTACAATGAGCAGTTCTTC. Its protein product is CASSFLAAGGAYNEQFF.

This clonotype occurred a few times. The chain couples TRBV7-9 to TRBJ2-1; 7 bases map to TRBD2. The ends lost 8 bases at V and 7 bases at J; junction bases unmatched: 17. This CDR3 is built from 16 residues. Germline V lookup: CDR1 SEHNR, CDR2 FQNEAQ (reference sequence). Here the CDR3 DNA reads TGTGCCAGCGGGGGGGTCCCTAGCGGAGGATGGAATGAGCAGTTCTTC. Its translation is CASGGVPSGGWNEQFF.